The 5 T cell receptor beta chains reported below all come from one sample, sequenced in a study of shared T cell receptors in the human thymus. Sequencing used immunoSEQ multiplex PCR; TCRdb keeps in-frame clones, though not all of them. Altogether 55,000 to 75,000 clones are present, roughly 96% being singletons, with the ten largest covering about 0.03%. Sequencing was done on a sample of thymocytes. The receptors here all came from a human donor.

This chain joins TRBV4-3 and TRBJ2-7, with D tentatively TRBD1 or TRBD2 (5 bases each). The CDR3 has 16 amino acids. Germline CDR1 and CDR2: LGHNA and YSLEER. Trimming took off 4 bases at V and 5 bases at J, with 21 bases between the two ends. CDR3 sequence (DNA): TGCGCCAGCAGCCGCCATGGAGCGGCAGGGTCCAACGAGCAGTACTTC. It translates to CASSRHGAAGSNEQYF.

In DNA, the CDR3 is TGTGCCAGCAGTAGTAGCGGGGGGAACACCGGGGAGCTGTTTTTT. It specifies CASSSSGGNTGELFF. The chain couples TRBV5-6 to TRBJ2-2, with 9 bases aligning to TRBD2. V shed 5 bases and J 1 base; nucleotides not matched to a gene: 3. The CDR3 covers 15 residues. Germline CDR1 and CDR2: SGHDT and YYEEEE.

The chain combines TRBV11-1 with TRBJ2-5; 7 bases agree with TRBD1. Germline values: CDR1 SGHAT, CDR2 FQDESV (reference sequence). V trimming: 8 bases; J trimming: 5 bases; junction bases outside the gene matches: 11. The CDR3 is 14 amino acids. CDR3 DNA: TGTGCCAGCGGACCGACAGGGTTCGGTGAGACCCAGTACTTC. Amino acids: CASGPTGFGETQYF.

The chain couples TRBV4-1 to TRBJ2-2; 10 bases are shared with TRBD2. V lost 0 bases, J lost 7 bases, and 11 bases stayed unmatched. Germline values: CDR1 MGHRA, CDR2 YSYEKL. The CDR3 covers 18 residues. CDR3 coding DNA: TGCGCCAGCAGCCAAGAGACAATAGCGGGGGGTGGAATCGGGGAGCTGTTTTTT. It specifies CASSQETIAGGGIGELFF.

The V gene is TRBV7-2, the J gene TRBJ2-7; 9 bases match TRBD1. V was pared by 5 bases and J by 6 bases, with 14 bases of the junction left unmatched. The CDR3 is 16 residues long. Germline values: CDR1 SGHTA, CDR2 FQGNSA. CDR3 region: CASSQKPGQGLLEQYF. The CDR3 nucleotides read TGTGCCAGCAGCCAAAAACCGGGACAGGGACTACTCGAGCAGTACTTC. Supplemented by reference TRBV7-2 and TRBJ2-7, the full variable domain reads GAGVSQSPSNKVTEKGKDVELRCDPISGHTALYWYRQSLGQGLEFLIYFQGNSAPDKSGLPSDRFSAERTGGSVSTLTIQRTQQEDSAVYLCASSQKPGQGLLEQYFGPGTRLTVT.